The next 11 T cell receptor beta chains were all read from a single sample in a study of blood T cell repertoires in COVID-19. Measured with immunoSEQ multiplex PCR; TCRdb has only the in-frame clones, and not every one. The data hold some 150,000 clones, with roughly 86% observed a single time. The sample consisted of peripheral blood. Every receptor here comes from a human donor in a cohort sampled during active COVID-19.

This chain links TRBV29-1 with TRBJ1-2; D gene uncertain. V lost 3 bases and J lost 5, with 16 bases in between. Germline V gene sequence: CDR1 SQVTM, CDR2 ANQGSEA. This CDR3 is built from 14 residues. For the CDR3, the DNA is TGCAGCGTTGAGGCAGGCCTCTCCCTATATGGCTACACCTTC. Protein sequence: CSVEAGLSLYGYTF.

The rearrangement uses TRBV11-2 and TRBJ2-2; 7 nucleotides line up with TRBD1. Germline trimming cut 5 bases from V and 2 bases from J; bases unmatched to any gene: 5. The CDR3 loop spans 15 amino acids. The germline gives CDR1 SGHAT, CDR2 FQNNGV. The CDR3 nucleotides read TGTGCCAGCAGCCCCGACAGGGCCAACACCGGGGAGCTGTTTTTT. It specifies CASSPDRANTGELFF.

The gene calls are TRBV7-6 and TRBJ1-4; D is unresolved. From germline, CDR1 is SGHVS and CDR2 FNYEAQ. CDR3 length equals 16 residues. Trimming pared 5 bases from V and 8 bases from J, leaving 21 bases between. The CDR3 DNA follows: TGTGCCAGCAGCCTACCCCTCGGAACCCGAGGCGAAAAACTGTTTTTT. Amino acids: CASSLPLGTRGEKLFF.

This chain uses TRBV24-1 with TRBJ2-3; 9 bases line up with TRBD1. V was pared by 3 bases and J by 4 bases, with 10 bases of the junction left unmatched. CDR3 size: 17 residues. CDR1 and CDR2 from the germline V gene are KGHDR and SFDVKD. The CDR3 coding sequence is TGTGCCACCAGTGATACTTCGGGACAGGGAAGGTCAGATACGCAGTATTTT. Translated: CATSDTSGQGRSDTQYF.

The rearrangement joins TRBV11-1 to TRBJ2-1; no reliable D call. Looked up from germline, CDR1 is SGHAT and CDR2 is FQDESV (reference sequence). CDR3 size: 13 residues. V was trimmed by 5 bases and J by 4 bases, leaving 9 bases between them. CDR3 bases: TGTGCCAGCAGCCCAGACGGGTACAATGAGCAGTTCTTC. This codes for CASSPDGYNEQFF.

This sequence joins TRBV2 and TRBJ2-1, with a weak D call TRBD2 (5 bases). V was cut by 7 bases and J by 9 bases, with 16 bases left in between. Germline CDR1 is SNHLY and CDR2 is FYNNEI. CDR3 size: 13 residues. The CDR3: CASMYSASLEQFF. The DNA for the CDR3 is TGTGCCAGCATGTATAGCGCCTCACTTGAGCAGTTCTTC.

The chain employs TRBV13 and TRBJ2-1; 10 positions match TRBD1. CDR3 length: 15 amino acids. From germline, CDR1 is PRHDT and CDR2 FYEKMQ (reference sequence). The J segment lost 5 bases and the V segment lost 3 bases, leaving 4 bases of the junction unmatched. The CDR3 reads CASSLGDRGHNEQFF. The CDR3 DNA is TGTGCCAGCAGCTTGGGGGACAGGGGCCACAATGAGCAGTTCTTC. The complete variable domain, with remaining parts taken from reference TRBV13 and TRBJ2-1, reads AAGVIQSPRHLIKEKRETATLKCYPIPRHDTVYWYQQGPGQDPQFLISFYEKMQSDKGSIPDRFSAQQFSDYHSELNMSSLELGDSALYFCASSLGDRGHNEQFFGPGTRLTVL.

This clone was counted once. The rearrangement uses TRBV5-8 and TRBJ2-7, with 8 bases matching TRBD2. Trimming at V came to 1 base and at J to 0 bases, leaving 3 bases not matched to a gene. This CDR3 spans 15 amino acids. In germline, CDR1 is SGHTS, CDR2 YDEGEE. This chain's CDR3 is CASSLLSGASYEQYF. DNA for the CDR3: TGTGCCAGCAGCTTGCTTAGCGGGGCCTCCTACGAGCAGTACTTC.

The gene calls are TRBV7-9 and TRBJ1-5; a weak D match, TRBD1 (5 bases). Trimming left V 1 base short and J 6 bases short, with 10 bases between. CDR1 is SEHNR and CDR2 is FQNEAQ in the germline V gene (reference sequence). This CDR3 region has 14 residues. The CDR3: CASSLGGGGQPQHF. Here the CDR3 DNA reads TGTGCCAGCAGCTTAGGGGGCGGCGGTCAGCCCCAGCATTTT.

This sequence joins TRBV25-1 and TRBJ2-1, with D possibly TRBD2 on 5 matching bases. Germline lookup yields CDR1 MGHDK and CDR2 SYGVNS. V gave up 3 bases and J gave up 0 bases, with 9 bases separating them. There are 15 residues in the CDR3. CDR3 sequence reads: CASSDAGLSYNEQFF. The CDR3 DNA sequence: TGTGCCAGCAGTGATGCGGGTCTCTCCTACAATGAGCAGTTCTTC.

This clone was seen more than once but under ten times. The sample contains more than one DNA sequence encoding this CDR3. This chain connects TRBV25-1 to TRBJ1-1; 9 nucleotides line up with TRBD1. The CDR3 extends over 14 amino acids. V was clipped by 5 bases and J by 5 bases; unmatched bases: 6. Per germline, CDR1 MGHDK and CDR2 SYGVNS. CDR3 protein: CASSTTGGRTEAFF. The CDR3 nucleotides are TGTGCCAGCAGTACGACAGGGGGTCGAACTGAAGCTTTCTTT.